These 18 T cell receptor beta chains originate from one sample sequenced in a study of OX40 agonist ivuxolimab in advanced cancers. Using immunoSEQ multiplex PCR, the repertoire was profiled, and TCRdb retains in-frame clones only, with some absent. Of 15,000 to 20,000 clones in the sample, over 70% are singletons; the top ten hold 30% to 35%. The starting material was CD4+ or CD8+ T cells sorted from blood, obtained in a trial of the OX40 agonist ivuxolimab. Receptors originate from an adult with an advanced solid tumor such as melanoma, head and neck, liver or kidney cancer.

The chain recombines TRBV7-3 with TRBJ1-1; 7 bases are a match to TRBD1. The CDR3 totals 17 residues. In germline, CDR1 is SGHTA, CDR2 FQGTGA. Trimming cost V 5 bases and J 1 base; bases outside gene matches: 13. The DNA of the CDR3 is TGTGCCAGCAGCCCGTACAGGGGCCTGCAGTCGAACACTGAAGCTTTCTTT. Its translation is CASSPYRGLQSNTEAFF.

The V gene is TRBV29-1, the J gene TRBJ1-1; D gene uncertain. Germline V gene data show CDR1 as SQVTM and CDR2 as ANQGSEA. This CDR3 has 12 amino acids. Trimming took off 2 bases at V and 0 bases at J, with 4 bases between the two ends. The chain's CDR3 is CSVERMNTEAFF. CDR3 nucleotides: TGCAGCGTTGAACGGATGAACACTGAAGCTTTCTTT.

The sample holds a few counts of this clone. This chain links TRBV28 with TRBJ2-1; 8 nucleotides match TRBD2. Losses at the gene ends were 6 bases for V and 5 bases for J; bases not matched to a gene: 9. Looked up from germline, CDR1 is MDHEN and CDR2 is SYDVKM. CDR3 length: 15 amino acids. Written as DNA, the CDR3 is TGTGCCAGCAGCTATACTAGCGGAGGGAACAATGAGCAGTTCTTC. Translation: CASSYTSGGNNEQFF.

The chain employs TRBV7-9 and TRBJ2-6; D remains ambiguous. Trimming stripped 8 bases from V and 0 bases from J, with 11 bases between. This CDR3 region has 15 residues. Germline assignment: CDR1 SEHNR and CDR2 FQNEAQ (reference sequence). CDR3 region: CASGERISGANVLTF. In nucleotides, the CDR3 is TGTGCCAGCGGCGAACGAATCTCTGGGGCCAACGTCCTGACTTTC.

The chain combines TRBV4-3 with TRBJ2-1, with TRBD2 matching 7 bases. The CDR3 has 18 amino acids. CDR1 and CDR2 from the germline V gene are LGHNA and YSLEER. V trimming: 0 bases; J trimming: 4 bases; junction bases outside the gene matches: 12. CDR3 coding DNA: TGCGCCAGCAGCCAAGATTGGCTAGCGGAAACTTCATACAATGAGCAGTTCTTC. Its translation: CASSQDWLAETSYNEQFF.

The chain employs TRBV6-6 and TRBJ1-5; 9 positions agree with TRBD1. Germline V gene data show CDR1 as MNHNY and CDR2 as SVGAGI (reference sequence). With V trimmed by 6 bases and J by 1 base, 4 bases remained unmatched. The CDR3 contains 15 residues. CDR3 protein: CASRGQGESNQPQHF. In DNA form, the CDR3 reads TGTGCCAGCAGGGGACAGGGAGAAAGCAATCAGCCCCAGCATTTT.

The rearrangement uses TRBV7-3 and TRBJ2-2; D is possibly TRBD2 (5 bases). This CDR3 is built from 14 residues. V lost 5 bases and J lost 6, with 13 bases in between. Germline CDR1 reads SGHTA; CDR2 reads FQGTGA. The CDR3 DNA sequence: TGTGCCAGCAGCCAACTAGGAACGGCCGGGGAGCTGTTTTTT. It specifies CASSQLGTAGELFF.

This clone was counted only a few times. This chain links TRBV11-2 with TRBJ2-7; no definite D call. The length of the CDR3 is 11 residues. V gave up 0 bases and J gave up 9 bases, with 6 bases separating them. CDR1 SGHAT and CDR2 FQNNGV come from the germline V gene. For the CDR3, the DNA is TGTGCCAGCAGCTTAGAAGTCTGGCAGTACTTC. This sequence encodes CASSLEVWQYF.

Within the sample, this clone is medium-sized (0.01 to 0.1%). In the same sample, other DNA sequences code for this CDR3. The chain couples TRBV10-1 to TRBJ1-1, with 10 bases lining up with TRBD1. This CDR3 has 13 amino acids. CDR1 and CDR2 from the germline V gene are WNHNN and SYGVQD (reference sequence). V gave up 6 bases and J gave up 5 bases; unmatched junction bases: 3. The CDR3 bases are TGCGCCAGCAGCCCGGGACAGGGGACTGAAGCTTTCTTT. The encoded protein is CASSPGQGTEAFF.

The V and J genes are TRBV14 and TRBJ2-3; D is unclear. The CDR3 runs 14 residues. Germline-derived CDR1 and CDR2 are SGHDN and FVKESK. V shed 1 base and J shed 5 bases, with 10 bases lying between them. The CDR3 reads CASSQGLWEDTQYF. CDR3 DNA: TGTGCCAGCAGCCAAGGTCTATGGGAAGATACGCAGTATTTT.

This chain joins TRBV6-1 and TRBJ2-5; the D is unclear. CDR1 and CDR2 (germline): MNHNS, SASEGT. Trimming cost V 8 bases and J 0 bases, with 16 bases left between them. This CDR3 region has 15 residues. CDR3 sequence reads: CASGMETFNQETQYF. The CDR3 DNA reads as TGTGCCAGCGGCATGGAAACCTTCAACCAAGAGACCCAGTACTTC.

The V call is TRBV15, the J call TRBJ2-3; D is unresolved. The CDR3 is made up of 15 amino acids. V shed 2 bases and J shed 4 bases, with 13 bases lying between them. Germline V gene sequence: CDR1 LNHNV, CDR2 YYDKDF (reference sequence). The CDR3 reads CATSRPTPTADTQYF. Here the CDR3 DNA reads TGTGCCACCAGCAGACCTACTCCAACAGCAGATACGCAGTATTTT. Based on the CDR3 plus reference TRBV15 and TRBJ2-3, the full variable domain is DAMVIQNPRYQVTQFGKPVTLSCSQTLNHNVMYWYQQKSSQAPKLLFHYYDKDFNNEADTPDNFQSRRPNTSFCFLDIRSPGLGDTAMYLCATSRPTPTADTQYFGPGTRLTVL.

This clone is termed medium-sized. The V call is TRBV15, the J call TRBJ2-7; TRBD1 might be the D (5 bases). This CDR3 is built from 12 residues. The germline V gene encodes CDR1 LNHNV and CDR2 YYDKDF (reference sequence). V lost 5 bases to trimming and J lost 3 bases, with 8 bases between them. The CDR3 bases are TGTGCCACCAGCGACAGATACTACGAGCAGTACTTC. Translation gives CATSDRYYEQYF. Filled out from reference TRBV15 and TRBJ2-7, the complete variable domain reads DAMVIQNPRYQVTQFGKPVTLSCSQTLNHNVMYWYQQKSSQAPKLLFHYYDKDFNNEADTPDNFQSRRPNTSFCFLDIRSPGLGDTAMYLCATSDRYYEQYFGPGTRLTVT.

The J gene is TRBJ1-2, the V gene TRBV7-3; no clear D. Germline V lookup: CDR1 SGHTA, CDR2 FQGTGA. V was shortened by 5 bases and J by 2 bases, with 21 bases between the two germline ends. This CDR3 is 17 amino acids long. The CDR3 reads CASSPNDETPKNYGYTF. For the CDR3, the DNA is TGTGCCAGCAGCCCCAACGACGAGACCCCGAAGAACTATGGCTACACCTTC.

The genes are TRBV6-5 and TRBJ1-1, with TRBD1 identical over 7 bases. There are 15 residues in the CDR3. Germline V lookup: CDR1 MNHEY, CDR2 SVGAGI. The V segment lost 2 bases and the J segment 4 bases; nucleotides outside the gene matches: 7. Here the CDR3 reads CASSYQGTALTEAFF. For the CDR3, the DNA is TGTGCCAGCAGTTACCAAGGGACAGCCCTCACTGAAGCTTTCTTT.

This clone is categorized as medium-sized. The chain links TRBV7-2 to TRBJ2-7; a weak D match, TRBD2 (5 bases). Germline lookup yields CDR1 SGHTA and CDR2 FQGNSA. Trimming pared 4 bases from V and 6 bases from J, leaving 16 bases between. This CDR3 is 14 amino acids long. CDR3 coding DNA: TGTGCCAGCAGCTCTCTGGCTAGCTCTCGCGAGCAGTACTTC. Amino acids: CASSSLASSREQYF.

The V and J genes are TRBV23-1 and TRBJ1-1; D is uncertain. TRBV23-1 is an ORF; its function is uncertain. V lost 3 bases, J lost 0 bases, and 2 bases lay in between. The CDR3 has 12 amino acids. The CDR3 protein is CASSQMNTEAFF. In DNA, the CDR3 is TGCGCCAGCAGTCAGATGAACACTGAAGCTTTCTTT.

The CDR3 reads CASSFRLGTYEQYF. CDR3 sequence (DNA): TGTGCCAGCAGTTTCAGGTTGGGGACCTACGAGCAGTACTTC. This chain connects TRBV27 to TRBJ2-7; D ambiguous. Germline CDR1 reads MNHEY; CDR2 reads SMNVEV (reference sequence). V gave up 3 bases and J gave up 2 bases, with 11 bases separating them. The CDR3 consists of 14 residues.